This TCR beta chain came from a study of identical twins. Unique molecular identifiers were in the cDNA, with template-switch universal primer binding. TCRdb re-derived calls from the 5' RACE reads in MiXCR, one entry per CDR3 protein. The sample carries 200,000 or so distinct CDR3 sequences, around 8.1% recorded once. The CDR3 has 14 residues. Germline values: CDR1 LNHDA, CDR2 SQIVND (reference sequence). Trimming removed 3 bases at V and 1 base at J, with 8 bases between. Whole-study results and caveats: Among beta out-of-frame sequences, excess sharing between twins appeared weaker. In cord blood, abundant beta clonotypes had fewer insertions; memory showed no trend.

Donors uniformly comprised healthy Caucasians. This clonotype was seen at least ten times. The antigen is unknown. This sample also belongs to another study, concerning yellow fever vaccine responses in identical twins.

The sequencing input was memory (CD45RO+) T cells sorted from blood. The source of this sequence is a woman aged 18-29 years in good health. The chain recombines TRBV19 with TRBJ2-3, with D possibly matching TRBD2 (5 bases). The CDR3 bases are TGTGCCAGTAGTATTGGGCGGGGCACAGATACGCAGTATTTT. It translates to CASSIGRGTDTQYF.